One T cell receptor beta chain is described in this entry. Its cognate antigen is unknown. The method was immunoSEQ multiplex PCR; TCRdb's version includes in-frame clones alone and lacks a portion of them. The table has 4,900 or so clones, less than 80% seen once; the top ten hold around 60%. With no exception, relapse followed autologous stem cell transplantation in all patients, and brentuximab vedotin exposure varied. Complete response, partial response or progressive disease made up the best responses. The ends were cut back, 3 bases at V and 1 base at J, with 6 bases in the middle. CDR3 size: 13 residues. CDR1 and CDR2 (germline): MRHNA, SNTAGT. This entry is derived from a study of PD-1 blockade in classical Hodgkin lymphoma. Study overall: Intravenous infusions of nivolumab 3 mg/kg reached patients every 2 weeks. Study-level findings and limits: By C4D1, CD4+ diversity increased significantly, especially in complete responders. Relapsed/refractory patients reportedly had the lowest baseline TCR diversity, below newly diagnosed patients, who were below healthy donors.

Specimen: peripheral blood mononuclear cells (PBMCs), collected at baseline. This receptor was identified in a human donor with classical Hodgkin lymphoma. The V and J genes are TRBV6-4 and TRBJ1-1; D not resolved. CDR3 amino acids: CASSDWGNTEAFF. The CDR3 DNA reads as TGTGCCAGCAGTGATTGGGGGAACACTGAAGCTTTCTTT.